This passage covers 6 T cell receptor beta chains from one sample sequenced in a study of blood T cell repertoires in COVID-19. Method: immunoSEQ multiplex PCR; TCRdb's copy keeps in-frame clones and lacks some. There are about 250,000 clones in the sample; 85% occur only once, and over 7.5% lies in the top ten. Material for sequencing was PBMCs or T cells enriched from blood (not recorded which). These receptors came from a woman between 45 and 60 years old with acute COVID-19.

This clone was detected only once. CDR3 loop: CARKEKYRGRRANTEAFF. CDR3 nucleotides: TGTGCCAGAAAAGAGAAATACAGGGGAAGAAGGGCGAACACTGAAGCTTTCTTT. The V and J genes are TRBV9 and TRBJ1-1; TRBD1 agrees at 7 bases. Germline CDR1 reads SGDLS; CDR2 reads YYNGEE. The V gene end was trimmed by 8 bases and the J gene end by 1 base; junction bases not matched to a gene: 20. This CDR3 is 18 amino acids long.

The genes are TRBV21-1 and TRBJ2-7; the DNA was not used to check the table's D call, TRBD2. TRBV21-1 is a pseudogene segment. This CDR3 is built from 16 residues. CDR3 nucleotide sequence: TGTGCCAGCAGCAAAGAAGGGCGGGACGGAAGCTACGAGCAGTACTTC. It codes for CASSKEGRDGSYEQYF.

This rearrangement joins TRBV7-8 to TRBJ1-5; TRBD1 might be the D (5 bases). V was cut by 3 bases and J by 5 bases, with 11 bases left in between. CDR3 length equals 14 residues. Germline assignment: CDR1 SGHVS and CDR2 FQNEAQ. DNA for the CDR3: TGTGCCAGCAGCTTTCAACGGGGGGATCAGCCCCAGCATTTT. This translates into CASSFQRGDQPQHF.

V and J are TRBV13 and TRBJ1-6; D not certain. This CDR3 is 13 amino acids long. V was pared by 3 bases and J by 6 bases, with 6 bases between. Germline lookup yields CDR1 PRHDT and CDR2 FYEKMQ (reference sequence). DNA of the CDR3: TGTGCCAGCAGCTTCGCGGGTAATTCACCCCTCCACTTT. Its protein is CASSFAGNSPLHF.

The chain carries TRBV7-2 and TRBJ1-5; D not certain. Trimming cost V 3 bases and J 8 bases, with 14 bases left between them. Germline V gene data show CDR1 as SGHTA and CDR2 as FQGNSA. The CDR3 has 14 amino acids. DNA of the CDR3: TGTGCCAGCAGCTTGACGGGGAGTGGGGAGCCCCAGCATTTT. Translated: CASSLTGSGEPQHF.

This clone was detected only a few times. The chain recombines TRBV29-1 with TRBJ1-2; D may be TRBD1 (5 bases). The V end lost 1 base, the J end lost 4 bases, and 16 bases lay between the germline ends. The germline V gene has CDR1 SQVTM and CDR2 ANQGSEA. The CDR3 length is 15 residues. The CDR3: CSVEVTPGGAYGYTF. The CDR3, as DNA: TGCAGCGTTGAAGTTACGCCTGGCGGGGCCTATGGCTACACCTTC.